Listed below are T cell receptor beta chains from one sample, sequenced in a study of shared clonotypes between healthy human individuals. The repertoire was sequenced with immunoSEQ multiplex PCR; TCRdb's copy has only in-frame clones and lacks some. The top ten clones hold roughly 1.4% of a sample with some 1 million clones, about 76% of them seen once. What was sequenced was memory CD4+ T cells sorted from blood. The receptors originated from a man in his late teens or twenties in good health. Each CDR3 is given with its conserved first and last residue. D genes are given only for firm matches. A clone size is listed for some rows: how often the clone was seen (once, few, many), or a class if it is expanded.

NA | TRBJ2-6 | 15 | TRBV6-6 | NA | TGTGCCACCTCCATCGGGGGTTCGGGGGCCAACGTCCTGACTTTC | CATSIGGSGANVLTF
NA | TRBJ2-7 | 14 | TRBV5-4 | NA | TGTGCCAGCAGCTTTATAGCGAACCCCTACGAGCAGTACTTC | CASSFIANPYEQYF
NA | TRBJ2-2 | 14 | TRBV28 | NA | TGTGCCAGCCGAGTCCAGGGGCGCACCGGGGAGCTGTTTTTT | CASRVQGRTGELFF
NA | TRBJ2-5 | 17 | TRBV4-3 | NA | TGCGCCAGCAGCCAAAACCTAGGACTGTGGGACCAAGAGACCCAGTACTTC | CASSQNLGLWDQETQYF
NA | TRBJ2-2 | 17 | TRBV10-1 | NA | TGCGCCAGCAGTCCAAATAAGGGCTCTACGAACACCGGGGAGCTGTTTTTT | CASSPNKGSTNTGELFF
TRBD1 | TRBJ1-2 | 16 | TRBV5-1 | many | TGCGCCAGCAGCGAACGGGGACAGGGAGGAACGGGCGGCTACACCTTC | CASSERGQGGTGGYTF
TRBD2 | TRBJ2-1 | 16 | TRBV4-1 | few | TGCGCCAGCAGCCGAGGGTCTAGCGGGTCCTACAATGAGCAGTTCTTC | CASSRGSSGSYNEQFF
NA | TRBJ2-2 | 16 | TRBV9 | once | TGTGCCAGCAGCGTAGATCCAGTGCTGGCCGCGGGGGAGCTGTTTTTT | CASSVDPVLAAGELFF
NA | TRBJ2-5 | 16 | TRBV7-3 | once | TGTGCCAGCAGCTTAAGGGCCCCGGGGCTCCAAGAGACCCAGTACTTC | CASSLRAPGLQETQYF
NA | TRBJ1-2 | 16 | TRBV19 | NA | TGTGCCAGTAGTATTGATCGACGGGAAAAACTATCTGGCTACACCTTC | CASSIDRREKLSGYTF
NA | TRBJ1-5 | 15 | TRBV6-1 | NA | TGTGCCAGCAGCCAGCTGAGGGGGGAAAATTCGCCCCAGCATTTT | CASSQLRGENSPQHF
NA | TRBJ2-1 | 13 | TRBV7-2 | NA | TGTGCCAGCAGCTTAGCTGTCTACAATGAGCAGTTCTTC | CASSLAVYNEQFF
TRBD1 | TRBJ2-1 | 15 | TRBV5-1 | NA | TGCGCCAGCAGCCCTGGACAGGGGGCGAGGAATGAGCAGTTCTTC | CASSPGQGARNEQFF
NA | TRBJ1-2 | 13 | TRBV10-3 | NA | TGTGCCAACCGGGGCTGGGGGTTTGATGGCTACACCTTC | CANRGWGFDGYTF
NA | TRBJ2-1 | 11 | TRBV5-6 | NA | TGTGCCAGCAGCTGGGCGGACGATCTGATCTTC | CASSWADDLIF
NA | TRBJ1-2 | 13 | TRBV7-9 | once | TGTGCCAGCAGCACCCTCCAGGGGAAAGGCTACACCTTC | CASSTLQGKGYTF
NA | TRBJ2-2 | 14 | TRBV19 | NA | TGTGCCAGTAGTTCCTTCCCGGGGACCGGGGAGCTGTTTTTT | CASSSFPGTGELFF
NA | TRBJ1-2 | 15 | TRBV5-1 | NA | TGCGCCAGCAGCTTGGAATCGTCGGGGATCTATGGCTACACCTTC | CASSLESSGIYGYTF
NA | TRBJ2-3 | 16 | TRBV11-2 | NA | TGTGCCAGCAGCTCCCAGGGGGGGTATAGCACAGATACGCAGTATTTT | CASSSQGGYSTDTQYF
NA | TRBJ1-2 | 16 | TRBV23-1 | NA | TGCGCCAGCACCAGCGAAGAGGACGGTCCTAACTATGGCTACACCTTC | CASTSEEDGPNYGYTF
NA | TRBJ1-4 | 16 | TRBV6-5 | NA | TGTGCCAGCAGTTATGGGTCCACGGGGTGGGTTGAAAAACTGTTTTTT | CASSYGSTGWVEKLFF
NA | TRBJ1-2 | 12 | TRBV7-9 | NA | TGTGCCAGCAGCTTAAATGCAAATGGCTACACCTTC | CASSLNANGYTF
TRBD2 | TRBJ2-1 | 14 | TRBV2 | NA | TGTGCCAGCAGATGGCGGGAGTCCTACAATGAGCAGTTCTTC | CASRWRESYNEQFF
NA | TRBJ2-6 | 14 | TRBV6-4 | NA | TGTGCCAGCCAAAGGGAAACTGGGGCCAACGTCCTGACTTTC | CASQRETGANVLTF
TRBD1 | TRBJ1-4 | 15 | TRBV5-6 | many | TGTGCCAGCAGCTACAAGGACAGGGTGAGAGAAAAACTGTTTTTT | CASSYKDRVREKLFF
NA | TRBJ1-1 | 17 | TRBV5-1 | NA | TGCGCCAGCAGCCCAACAGCGTCCACCCGACTGAACACTGAAGCTTTCTTT | CASSPTASTRLNTEAFF
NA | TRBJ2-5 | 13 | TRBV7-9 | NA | TGTGCCAGCAGTTGGGGGACCCAAGAGACCCAGTACTTC | CASSWGTQETQYF
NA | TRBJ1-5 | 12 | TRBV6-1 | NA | TGTGCCAGCAGTGAAGTAGGGTGGGCCCAGCATTTT | CASSEVGWAQHF